This TCR beta chain comes out of a study of human T cells and chemical hapten exposure. Overall study results and limits: Counts of expanded TCRs (at PT1) showed a positive correlation with patch test score.

As to time point: patch test 1, 2 weeks after DPC sensitization. Regarding treatment: therapeutic diphenylcyclopropenone sensitization with weekly scalp DPC. Each donor was an alopecia patient between 18 and 70 years of age who qualified for DPC. From the RACE reads, TCRdb called clonotypes with MiXCR, one entry per CDR3 protein. The sample includes roughly 380,000 distinct CDR3 sequences, 4% to 5.5% of them seen just once. V was trimmed by 0 bases and J by 5 bases, leaving 11 bases between them. The CDR3 has 14 amino acids. Germline CDR1 MNHEY, CDR2 SMNVEV (reference sequence). A word on this clonotype: Its target is not known.

Material: whole blood, obtained in connection with sensitization to the hapten diphenylcyclopropenone (DPC). This receptor was obtained from a woman aged 50 to 65 with alopecia areata. Some clones in this sample may be carry-over from other donors' samples. This chain links TRBV27 with TRBJ2-7, with D perhaps matching TRBD2 (5 bases). CDR3 bases: TGTGCCAGCAGTTTATCCCGAGGAGGACACGAGCAGTACTTC. Translating gives CASSLSRGGHEQYF.